This is a list of T cell receptor beta chains from one sample in a study of identical twins. TCRdb re-called the 5' RACE reads through MiXCR, storing one row per CDR3 protein. The table records under 350,000 distinct CDR3 sequences, more than 8% of them present only once. Separately, the same data were catalogued under a study of yellow fever vaccine responses in identical twins.

Sequencing was done on a sample of CD8+ T cells sorted from blood. The origin of the receptors is a woman aged 18-29 years in good health. Each CDR3 is given with its conserved first and last residue. The D gene is left open where the match is weak. The listing skips clone size in some rows; elsewhere it reads once, few, many or a size class.

D gene	V gene	J gene	clone size	CDR3 protein	CDR3 DNA
.	TRBV15	TRBJ2-5	.	CATSPQWGTAVTQYF	TGTGCCACCAGCCCCCAATGGGGAACCGCGGTAACCCAGTACTTC
.	TRBV29-1	TRBJ1-5	few	CSVGGDSNQPQHF	TGCAGCGTCGGAGGAGATAGCAATCAGCCCCAGCATTTT
.	TRBV29-1	TRBJ1-1	many	CSALTWQIEAFF	TGCAGCGCCCTCACTTGGCAAATTGAAGCTTTCTTT
.	TRBV2	TRBJ2-1	few	CASSGRRTSPIQGEQFF	TGTGCCAGCAGTGGAAGGAGGACCAGCCCCATTCAGGGTGAGCAGTTCTTC
.	TRBV3-1	TRBJ1-4	many	CASSQEVGGIYEKLFF	TGTGCCAGCAGCCAAGAAGTAGGGGGGATCTATGAAAAACTGTTTTTT
.	TRBV29-1	TRBJ2-5	.	CSVEGAETQYF	TGCAGCGTTGAGGGGGCCGAGACCCAGTACTTC
TRBD1	TRBV5-8	TRBJ1-3	.	CASSPGQGSSGNTIYF	TGTGCCAGCAGCCCGGGACAGGGAAGCTCTGGAAACACCATATATTTT
TRBD2	TRBV6-1	TRBJ2-2	few	CASSVGREYTGELFF	TGTGCCAGCAGTGTTGGGAGGGAGTACACCGGGGAGCTGTTTTTT
.	TRBV10-2	TRBJ1-1	.	CASSDRNTEAFF	TGCGCCAGCAGCGACAGGAACACTGAAGCTTTCTTT
.	TRBV4-2	TRBJ2-7	many	CASSQEEGMGGYEQYF	TGTGCCAGCAGCCAAGAGGAGGGGATGGGGGGCTACGAGCAGTACTTC
TRBD2	TRBV28	TRBJ2-7	few	CASSYSGSLSYEQYF	TGTGCCAGCAGTTATAGCGGGAGCCTCTCCTACGAGCAGTACTTC
TRBD2	TRBV11-2	TRBJ2-5	.	CASSLFRGGPRETQYF	TGTGCCAGCAGCTTATTTCGGGGGGGGCCCCGGGAGACCCAGTACTTC
.	TRBV4-3	TRBJ2-2	once	CASSQRARAGTGELFF	TGCGCCAGCAGCCAACGGGCAAGGGCGGGCACCGGGGAGCTGTTTTTT
.	TRBV12-5	TRBJ2-3	few	CASGTTESTDTQYF	TGTGCTAGTGGTACAACAGAGAGCACAGATACGCAGTATTTT
TRBD2	TRBV12-3/TRBV12-4	TRBJ2-7	few	CASSNPGGGTIYEQYF	TGTGCCAGCAGCAACCCGGGGGGGGGTACGATTTACGAGCAGTACTTC
.	TRBV2	TRBJ2-3	few	CASSVRLGEAQYF	TGTGCCAGCAGTGTGAGGCTGGGGGAGGCGCAGTATTTT
TRBD2	TRBV28	TRBJ2-1	few	CASSSSWGSSGSNPHEQFF	TGTGCCAGCAGTTCATCCTGGGGGTCTAGCGGGAGTAATCCCCATGAGCAGTTCTTC
.	TRBV20-1	TRBJ2-5	few	CSARRTSGETQYF	TGCAGTGCCAGGCGGACTTCAGGAGAGACCCAGTACTTC
TRBD1	TRBV12-3/TRBV12-4	TRBJ2-7	many	CASSLKMGQRSYEQYF	TGTGCCAGCAGTTTAAAAATGGGACAGCGCTCCTACGAGCAGTACTTC
TRBD2	TRBV25-1	TRBJ2-7	few	CASSDSRPSGRGSYEQYF	TGTGCCAGCAGTGATTCCCGACCTAGCGGGAGGGGGAGCTACGAGCAGTACTTC
.	TRBV3-1	TRBJ2-5	many	CASSQDLRPPQETQYF	TGTGCCAGCAGCCAAGATCTGAGACCCCCGCAGGAGACCCAGTACTTC
.	TRBV4-3	TRBJ2-7	many	CASSQGRTTYEQYF	TGCGCCAGCAGCCAAGGGAGGACTACCTACGAGCAGTACTTC
TRBD2	TRBV20-1	TRBJ2-5	few	CSATTIAGTRSSQETQYF	TGCAGTGCCACCACCATTGCCGGGACTAGGAGTTCTCAAGAGACCCAGTACTTC
.	TRBV12-3/TRBV12-4	TRBJ1-1	.	CASSPTTADEAFF	TGTGCCAGCAGCCCGACAACGGCAGACGAAGCTTTCTTT
.	TRBV11-2	TRBJ2-7	.	CASSLRPGDHEQYF	TGTGCCAGCAGCTTAAGGCCAGGGGACCACGAGCAGTACTTC
.	TRBV5-1	TRBJ2-1	.	CASSSPADSYNEQFF	TGCGCCAGCAGCTCCCCCGCCGACTCCTACAATGAGCAGTTCTTC
TRBD2	TRBV4-3	TRBJ2-1	many	CASSQDRRLAALEQFF	TGCGCCAGCAGCCAAGATAGGAGGCTAGCGGCCCTTGAGCAGTTCTTC
.	TRBV18	TRBJ2-7	.	CASSPPRQAASYEQHF	TGTGCCAGCTCACCACCGAGACAGGCAGCCTCCTACGAGCAGCACTTC
.	TRBV10-3	TRBJ1-2	many	CAISDTMGRPYGYTF	TGTGCCATCAGTGACACGATGGGACGGCCCTATGGCTACACCTTC
.	TRBV7-2	TRBJ1-5	many	CASSLGQFQYSNQPQHF	TGTGCCAGCAGCTTAGGACAGTTTCAATATAGCAATCAGCCCCAGCATTTT
.	TRBV27	TRBJ1-5	.	CASSFGTGDQPQHF	TGTGCCAGCAGTTTTGGGACGGGAGATCAGCCCCAGCATTTT
.	TRBV20-1	TRBJ2-2	few	CSARDPSGSWDTGELFF	TGCAGTGCTAGAGACCCCAGTGGGTCCTGGGACACCGGGGAGCTGTTTTTT
.	TRBV7-9	TRBJ1-5	.	CASSAGSQPQHF	TGTGCCAGCAGCGCCGGGAGTCAGCCCCAGCATTTT
TRBD2	TRBV11-2	TRBJ2-7	many	CASSFPANKRGWTYEQYF	TGTGCCAGCAGCTTCCCGGCAAATAAGCGGGGATGGACCTACGAGCAGTACTTC
TRBD1	TRBV10-3	TRBJ2-7	many	CAIRPDRGDEQYF	TGTGCCATCAGACCGGACAGGGGGGACGAGCAGTACTTC
.	TRBV24-1	TRBJ2-1	many	CATSESRTEQFF	TGTGCCACCAGTGAATCTAGAACTGAGCAGTTCTTC
.	TRBV14	TRBJ2-1	few	CASSQVLQGMFDEQFF	TGTGCCAGCAGCCAAGTTTTGCAGGGTATGTTCGATGAGCAGTTCTTC
TRBD1	TRBV13	TRBJ2-5	few	CASSPPGGGQTQYF	TGTGCCAGCAGCCCTCCAGGGGGCGGGCAGACCCAGTACTTC
.	TRBV20-1	TRBJ2-1	.	CSAILWDFSSYNEQFF	TGCAGTGCTATCCTCTGGGACTTTTCTTCCTACAATGAGCAGTTCTTC
.	TRBV25-1	TRBJ1-1	.	CASSEYGEGLLNTEAFF	TGTGCCAGCAGTGAATACGGAGAGGGGTTGTTGAACACTGAAGCTTTCTTT
TRBD2	TRBV14	TRBJ2-7	.	CASSHGLAGEENEQYF	TGTGCCAGCAGCCACGGGCTAGCGGGAGAGGAAAACGAGCAGTACTTC